A single T cell receptor (beta chain) is shown here with its context. Its cognate antigen is unknown. This entry belongs to a study of T cell responses to AZD1222 COVID-19 vaccine. Regarding the study as a whole: At study baseline, merely roughly 6 AZD1222 recipients were seropositive. Vaccine-related CD4 TCRs covered spike, predominating at 160-218 and 743-854. All repertoire sampling was performed exclusively after the peak T cell response.

The method was immunoSEQ multiplex PCR; TCRdb's version includes in-frame clones alone and lacks a portion of them. The sample carries about 150,000 clones, roughly nine tenths recorded once. Trimming cost V 0 bases and J 10 bases; bases outside gene matches: 11. CDR1 is LGHNA, CDR2 YNFKEQ, per germline. This CDR3 comprises 16 residues. The chain uses TRBV4-2 and TRBJ2-2; TRBD2 agrees at 7 bases. The TCR originated in an adult in good health. The sequencing used peripheral blood, collected on day 0 of AZD1222 vaccination. The DNA of the CDR3 is TGTGCCAGCAGCCAAGAAGCGGGACTTACCACCCAGGAGCTGTTTTTT. Protein sequence: CASSQEAGLTTQELFF.